These 17 T cell receptor beta chains came from one sample sequenced in a study of OX40 agonist ivuxolimab in advanced cancers. The method was the immunoSEQ multiplex PCR assay. Entries here come from immuneACCESS through TCRdb and include only in-frame sequences with V and J called. Some clones fail to appear in such tables; in the studies checked, an unresolved V gene covers under half of the shortfall, and the cause of the remainder is unknown. This sample lists more than 100,000 clones; 85% to 95% were detected once. The ten largest clones represent about 0.93% of the sample. The sequencing used CD4+ or CD8+ T cells sorted from blood, collected in a trial of the OX40 agonist ivuxolimab. Receptors originate from an adult with an advanced solid tumor such as melanoma, head and neck, liver or kidney cancer.

A word on this clone: Germline and junction disagree at one end, which may indicate a read error. The chain couples TRBV7-3 to TRBJ2-7; 8 bases line up with TRBD1. From germline, CDR1 is SGHTA and CDR2 FQGTGA. This CDR3 contains 15 residues. The DNA of the CDR3 is TGTGCCGGCAGCTCCGGGACAGGAATATCCTACGAGCAGTACTTC. Amino acid sequence: CAGSSGTGISYEQYF.

This clone was observed a single time. This rearrangement joins TRBV6-5 to TRBJ2-2; 8 nucleotides align to TRBD1. V shed 2 bases and J 7 bases; nucleotides not matched to a gene: 3. Germline loops: CDR1 MNHEY, CDR2 SVGAGI. CDR3 length: 14 amino acids. CDR3 region: CASSYDRGRGELFF. The CDR3 region has the DNA TGTGCCAGCAGTTACGACAGGGGCCGCGGGGAGCTGTTTTTT.

This sequence joins TRBV28 and TRBJ1-4; TRBD1 might be the D (6 bases). There are 13 residues in the CDR3. CDR1 is MDHEN, CDR2 SYDVKM, per germline. Trimming took off 9 bases at V and 8 bases at J, with 16 bases between the two ends. The DNA for the CDR3 is TGTGCCAGGGGGGCAGGGGCTGACGAAAAACTGTTTTTT. Translated: CARGAGADEKLFF.

This clone was counted a single time. The rearrangement uses TRBV21-1 and TRBJ2-3; the DNA was not used to check the table's D call, TRBD1. TRBV21-1 is an annotated pseudogene. The CDR3 is 19 amino acids. CDR3 residues: CASSLNGAGTGGFTDTQYF. The DNA of the CDR3 is TGTGCCAGCAGCCTAAACGGCGCCGGGACAGGGGGCTTCACAGATACGCAGTATTTT.

This chain connects TRBV25-1 to TRBJ2-3, with TRBD2 identical over 12 bases. Germline assignment: CDR1 MGHDK and CDR2 SYGVNS. The CDR3 covers 16 residues. After removal of 4 bases from V and 4 bases from J, the junction contained 6 bases not matched to a gene. The CDR3 nucleotides are TGTGCCAGCAGTGCGCCACTAGCGGGGGGCCCAGATACGCAGTATTTT. Translating gives CASSAPLAGGPDTQYF.

The rearrangement joins TRBV2 to TRBJ1-1; 7 nucleotides align to TRBD1. The trim removed 7 bases at V and 8 bases at J, leaving 16 bases unmatched. Germline CDR1 is SNHLY and CDR2 is FYNNEI. CDR3 length equals 15 residues. CDR3 DNA: TGTGCCAGCAAGTCTCTCACCGGGACAGATAGAGAAGCTTTCTTT. This encodes CASKSLTGTDREAFF.

The chain links TRBV19 to TRBJ1-1; D unclear. V was shortened by 9 bases and J by 0 bases, with 17 bases between the two germline ends. This CDR3 comprises 15 residues. Germline V gene sequence: CDR1 LNHDA, CDR2 SQIVND (reference sequence). The CDR3 sequence: CASKSRESVNTEAFF. CDR3 coding DNA: TGTGCCAGCAAGAGCCGGGAGTCGGTGAACACTGAAGCTTTCTTT.

As to this clone: Compared with germline, one end of the junction differs, possibly owing to a read error. The V call is TRBV7-7, the J call TRBJ2-1; TRBD1 agrees at 7 bases. The CDR3 is 15 amino acids. Germline assignment: CDR1 SSHAT and CDR2 FNYEAQ (reference sequence). The CDR3 DNA reads TGTGCTAGCAGCGCGGGCACAGGGGCTGGTAATGAGCAGTTCTTC. As protein: CASSAGTGAGNEQFF.

The V and J genes are TRBV19 and TRBJ2-7, with 13 bases that match TRBD2. V dropped 5 bases and J dropped 3; count of bases not matched to a gene: 7. The CDR3 is made up of 16 amino acids. Looked up from germline, CDR1 is LNHDA and CDR2 is SQIVND (reference sequence). For the CDR3, the DNA is TGTGCCAGTAGTCCTTCCCGGACTAGCGGGAGCTACGAGCAGTACTTC. Its translation is CASSPSRTSGSYEQYF. Full variable domain (rest looked up from reference TRBV19 and TRBJ2-7): DGGITQSPKYLFRKEGQNVTLSCEQNLNHDAMYWYRQDPGQGLRLIYYSQIVNDFQKGDIAEGYSVSREKKESFPLTVTSAQKNPTAFYLCASSPSRTSGSYEQYFGPGTRLTVT.

The V call is TRBV7-2, the J call TRBJ1-1; unclear D gene. This CDR3 region has 12 residues. From germline, CDR1 is SGHTA and CDR2 FQGNSA. V was pared by 5 bases and J by 3 bases, with 7 bases between. CDR3 sequence: CASSQIYTEAFF. CDR3 DNA: TGTGCCAGCAGCCAAATCTACACTGAAGCTTTCTTT.

The rearrangement uses TRBV6-5 and TRBJ2-7, with D tentatively TRBD1 (5 bases). With 6 bases removed from V and 2 bases from J, the gap between germline ends came to 17 bases. CDR1 is MNHEY, CDR2 SVGAGI, per germline. The CDR3 covers 15 residues. CDR3 DNA: TGTGCCAGCAGCCACGGTCAGGGAACCACCTACGAGCAGTACTTC. As protein: CASSHGQGTTYEQYF.

The CDR3, as DNA: TGTGCCAGTACCCCACCTGGACAGGTGAACACTGAAGCTTTCTTT. Its protein is CASTPPGQVNTEAFF. The chain uses TRBV19 and TRBJ1-1; 7 positions match TRBD1. CDR3 length: 15 residues. Germline lookup yields CDR1 LNHDA and CDR2 SQIVND (reference sequence). J lost 0 bases, V lost 7 bases, and 8 bases had no gene match.

The table lists this clone with a few counts. The chain links TRBV19 to TRBJ1-1; D ambiguous. The CDR3 runs 15 residues. Germline V gene data show CDR1 as LNHDA and CDR2 as SQIVND (reference sequence). The V end lost 6 bases, the J end lost 6 bases, and 20 bases lay between the germline ends. CDR3 protein: CASSPYEGLIAEAFF. The CDR3 DNA reads as TGTGCCAGTAGCCCTTATGAGGGATTGATAGCTGAAGCTTTCTTT.

This clone was observed once. The chain uses TRBV29-1 and TRBJ1-1; tentatively, D is TRBD1 (5 bases). Germline V gene sequence: CDR1 SQVTM, CDR2 ANQGSEA. The CDR3 has 14 residues. Between the trimmed V and J ends, which lost 7 bases and 3 bases, there was a span of 18 bases. CDR3 amino acids: CSASLGRGDTEAFF. The CDR3 nucleotides read TGCAGCGCATCCTTGGGTAGGGGAGACACTGAAGCTTTCTTT.

The chain has TRBV5-4 and TRBJ2-1; unclear D gene. Per germline, CDR1 SGHNT and CDR2 YYREEE (reference sequence). Trimming removed 0 bases at V and 0 bases at J, with 16 bases between. This CDR3 has 18 residues. The CDR3 sequence: CASSLAFGWQSSYNEQFF. CDR3 coding DNA: TGTGCCAGCAGCTTGGCCTTTGGGTGGCAAAGCTCCTACAATGAGCAGTTCTTC.

J is TRBJ2-1 and V is TRBV20-1; no clear D gene. The CDR3 extends over 11 amino acids. Looked up from germline, CDR1 is DFQATT and CDR2 is SNEGSKA (reference sequence). CDR3 loop: CRGVTALEQFF. In DNA form, the CDR3 reads TGCAGGGGCGTAACGGCCCTAGAGCAGTTCTTC.

This chain joins TRBV19 and TRBJ1-1; no definite D call. The CDR3 length is 15 residues. Trimming left V 3 bases short and J 2 bases short, with 13 bases between. In germline, CDR1 is LNHDA, CDR2 SQIVND (reference sequence). CDR3 in amino acids: CASSIPRGANTEAFF. The CDR3 nucleotides read TGTGCCAGTAGTATCCCCCGGGGAGCAAACACTGAAGCTTTCTTT.